A single sample is the source of the 28 T cell receptor beta chains below, sequenced in a study of blood T cell repertoires in COVID-19. Measured with immunoSEQ multiplex PCR; TCRdb has only the in-frame clones, and not every one. This sample has over 200,000 clones, with around 86% found just once. The specimen sequenced was peripheral blood. These receptors were collected from a man between 35 and 55 years old who had recovered from COVID-19.

This clone was counted between two and nine times. The gene calls are TRBV29-1 and TRBJ2-7, with D possibly being TRBD2 (6 bases). CDR1 is SQVTM and CDR2 is ANQGSEA in the germline V gene. V gave up 0 bases and J gave up 0 bases, with 18 bases separating them. CDR3 length equals 17 residues. CDR3 amino acids: CSVEENTGTGVSYEQYF. The CDR3 DNA sequence: TGCAGCGTTGAAGAGAATACCGGGACGGGAGTCTCCTACGAGCAGTACTTC.

The gene calls are TRBV10-3 and TRBJ2-1; 11 bases are a match to TRBD1. This CDR3 spans 19 amino acids. V shed 2 bases and J 1 base; nucleotides not matched to a gene: 10. The germline V gene encodes CDR1 ENHRY and CDR2 SYGVKD. As DNA, the CDR3 is TGTGCCATCAGTGAGCCGTTCCCGGGACAGGGGGTGTCCTACAATGAGCAGTTCTTC. Its translation: CAISEPFPGQGVSYNEQFF.

The J gene is TRBJ2-1, the V gene TRBV19, with TRBD2 matching over 10 bases. Unmatched junction bases numbered 8, after V lost 8 bases and J lost 4 bases. The CDR3 has 15 amino acids. In germline, CDR1 is LNHDA, CDR2 SQIVND (reference sequence). In nucleotides, the CDR3 is TGTGCCAGTGGGCGGACTAGCGGAGGTTACAATGAGCAGTTCTTC. Its translation is CASGRTSGGYNEQFF.

The chain is built from TRBV19 and TRBJ1-1, with D possibly TRBD1 on 5 matching bases. The CDR3 is 12 residues long. The V end lost 5 bases, the J end lost 5 bases, and 9 bases lay between the germline ends. Germline loops: CDR1 LNHDA, CDR2 SQIVND (reference sequence). CDR3 nucleotides: TGTGCCAGTAGTCTTAGGGGAACTGAAGCTTTCTTT. Translation: CASSLRGTEAFF.

The chain is built from TRBV6-1 and TRBJ2-7; 10 bases agree with TRBD2. Germline trimming cut 3 bases from V and 4 bases from J; bases unmatched to any gene: 9. The CDR3 runs to 16 residues. Germline CDR1 and CDR2: MNHNS and SASEGT. This CDR3 is CASSDPVAGGPYEQYF. CDR3 nucleotides: TGTGCCAGCAGTGACCCCGTAGCGGGGGGCCCATACGAGCAGTACTTC.

The CDR3 DNA follows: TGTGCCAGCAGCGTAACAGCGACAGGGGCGACACCGAACACTGAAGCTTTCTTT. Its protein is CASSVTATGATPNTEAFF. V gene TRBV9 combines with J gene TRBJ1-1, with 8 bases lining up with TRBD1. The CDR3 extends over 18 amino acids. Germline V gives CDR1 SGDLS, CDR2 YYNGEE. V shed 1 base, J shed 1 base, and the junction held 12 bases outside the gene matches.

V and J are TRBV25-1 and TRBJ2-3; D not certain. There are 12 residues in the CDR3. The ends were cut back, 2 bases at V and 8 bases at J, with 8 bases in the middle. Per the germline V gene, CDR1 is MGHDK and CDR2 is SYGVNS. CDR3 nucleotides: TGTGCCAGCAGTGAAGGCTCCCTTACGCAGTATTTT. This sequence encodes CASSEGSLTQYF.

This clone was picked up a small number of times. The V and J genes are TRBV5-1 and TRBJ1-4, with 8 bases lining up with TRBD1. This CDR3 has 14 residues. Unmatched junction bases numbered 3, after V lost 3 bases and J lost 5 bases. Germline V gene sequence: CDR1 SGHRS, CDR2 YFSETQ. As DNA, the CDR3 is TGCGCCAGCAGCTCTACAGGGGGGAATGAAAAACTGTTTTTT. Protein product: CASSSTGGNEKLFF.

The V gene is TRBV11-2, the J gene TRBJ2-6; TRBD1 is a possible D gene (5 bases). V was shortened by 5 bases and J by 1 base, with 18 bases between the two germline ends. The CDR3 covers 18 residues. Per germline, CDR1 SGHAT and CDR2 FQNNGV. The CDR3 DNA follows: TGTGCCAGCAGCCGCCCCGTGCCAGGGCCATCTGGGGCCAACGTCCTGACTTTC. Amino acids: CASSRPVPGPSGANVLTF.

Here the CDR3 reads CASSAVGQNNEKLFF. The CDR3 DNA reads as TGTGCCAGCAGTGCTGTGGGACAGAATAATGAAAAACTGTTTTTT. The V call is TRBV2, the J call TRBJ1-4; TRBD1 matches at 7 bases. After removal of 4 bases from V and 4 bases from J, the junction contained 6 bases not matched to a gene. The CDR3 extends over 15 amino acids. CDR1 and CDR2 (germline): SNHLY, FYNNEI. Looking up the rest from reference TRBV2 and TRBJ1-4 gives the full variable domain: EPEVTQTPSHQVTQMGQEVILRCVPISNHLYFYWYRQILGQKVEFLVSFYNNEISEKSEIFDDQFSVERPDGSNFTLKIRSTKLEDSAMYFCASSAVGQNNEKLFFGSGTQLSVL.

The chain employs TRBV20-1 and TRBJ1-2; 7 nucleotides agree with TRBD1. V lost 4 bases and J lost 8; bases outside the gene matches: 4. Germline V gives CDR1 DFQATT, CDR2 SNEGSKA (reference sequence). The CDR3 covers 11 residues. The CDR3: CSATGGEGYTF. In DNA, the CDR3 is TGCAGTGCTACAGGGGGAGAAGGCTACACCTTC.

CDR3 region: CASALDSISGSSLHF. In DNA form, the CDR3 reads TGCGCCAGCGCCCTGGACAGTATTTCGGGGTCGTCCCTCCACTTT. V is TRBV10-2 and J is TRBJ1-6, with a possible D match to TRBD1 (6 bases). V was trimmed by 8 bases and J by 14 bases, leaving 25 bases between them. Germline V CDR1 and CDR2: WSHSY, SAAADI. The CDR3 length is 15 residues.

This chain connects TRBV5-1 to TRBJ1-2; TRBD1 agrees at 9 bases. CDR3 length: 15 amino acids. The J segment lost 4 bases and the V segment lost 2 bases, leaving 6 bases of the junction unmatched. The germline CDR1 and CDR2 sequences are SGHRS and YFSETQ. For the CDR3, the DNA is TGCGCCAGCAGCTTAGATACAGGGGGCCCCTATGGCTACACCTTC. Translated, it gives CASSLDTGGPYGYTF.

The chain couples TRBV11-2 to TRBJ2-7; 7 bases map to TRBD2. The CDR3 is made up of 11 amino acids. Looked up from germline, CDR1 is SGHAT and CDR2 is FQNNGV. Trimming took 3 bases from V and 9 from J; bases not matched to a gene: 2. CDR3 region: CASSFREVQYF. In DNA form, the CDR3 reads TGTGCCAGCAGCTTCCGGGAGGTGCAGTACTTC.

This chain joins TRBV10-3 and TRBJ2-7, with 7 positions matching TRBD2. V was pared by 0 bases and J by 4 bases, with 6 bases of the junction left unmatched. This CDR3 has 15 amino acids. Germline CDR1 is ENHRY and CDR2 is SYGVKD. CDR3 DNA: TGTGCCATCAGTGAGTCGGTAAGCGGGAAGTACGAGCAGTACTTC. Translation gives CAISESVSGKYEQYF.

This chain connects TRBV7-9 to TRBJ1-5; D might be TRBD1 (6 bases). The CDR3 totals 17 residues. CDR1 and CDR2 from the germline V gene are SEHNR and FQNEAQ (reference sequence). Trimming pared 5 bases from V and 3 bases from J, leaving 20 bases between. CDR3 DNA sequence: TGTGCCAGCAGCCCGAGCCGTGGGGGCGGCTCCAATCAGCCCCAGCATTTT. This codes for CASSPSRGGGSNQPQHF. Based on the CDR3 plus reference TRBV7-9 and TRBJ1-5, the full variable domain is DTGVSQNPRHKITKRGQNVTFRCDPISEHNRLYWYRQTLGQGPEFLTYFQNEAQLEKSRLLSDRFSAERPKGSFSTLEIQRTEQGDSAMYLCASSPSRGGGSNQPQHFGDGTRLSIL.

The rearrangement uses TRBV18 and TRBJ2-7; D possibly corresponds to TRBD2 (5 bases). V gave up 4 bases and J gave up 5 bases, with 15 bases separating them. CDR1 KGHSH and CDR2 LQKENI come from the germline V gene. There are 14 residues in the CDR3. CDR3 amino acids: CASSRGRSWDEQYF. The CDR3 coding sequence is TGTGCCAGCTCACGTGGGAGATCGTGGGACGAGCAGTACTTC.

The chain joins TRBV18 to TRBJ1-2; D perhaps matches TRBD1 (6 bases). From germline, CDR1 is KGHSH and CDR2 LQKENI. The V gene lost 6 bases and the J gene lost 0 bases, with 11 bases spanning the gap. The CDR3 loop spans 14 amino acids. CDR3 sequence reads: CASSRGRTNYGYTF. The CDR3 DNA reads TGTGCCAGCTCCAGGGGAAGGACTAACTATGGCTACACCTTC.

V usage is TRBV6-5 and J usage is TRBJ2-1; 9 bases agree with TRBD2. The CDR3 length is 16 residues. Trimming removed 0 bases from V and 7 bases from J; junction bases left unmatched: 7. Germline-derived CDR1 and CDR2 are MNHEY and SVGAGI. The CDR3 loop is CASSYSRAGGKNEQFF. CDR3 coding DNA: TGTGCCAGCAGTTACTCGCGAGCGGGGGGCAAAAATGAGCAGTTCTTC.

This clone was picked up one time. The V and J genes are TRBV4-3 and TRBJ1-1; 7 nucleotides agree with TRBD1. With 1 base clipped from V and 6 bases from J, the junction kept 8 bases outside the gene matches. CDR1 is LGHNA, CDR2 YSLEER, per germline. The CDR3 consists of 15 residues. CDR3 residues: CASSQVPGGTAEAFF. DNA for the CDR3: TGCGCCAGCAGCCAAGTCCCAGGGGGGACAGCTGAAGCTTTCTTT.

The chain recombines TRBV12-3 or TRBV12-4 with TRBJ2-1; tentative D call: TRBD1 (5 bases). CDR3 length equals 11 residues. V gave up 5 bases and J gave up 9 bases, with 8 bases separating them. Written as DNA, the CDR3 is TGTGCCAGCAGTGATCAGGGTGAGCAGTTCTTC. Amino acid sequence: CASSDQGEQFF.

V usage is TRBV18 and J usage is TRBJ2-6; 7 positions match TRBD1. CDR3 length equals 20 residues. Germline V gene sequence: CDR1 KGHSH, CDR2 LQKENI. J was trimmed by 0 bases and V by 8 bases; bases with no gene match: 19. DNA of the CDR3: TGTGCCAGCCCGACAATTCCCCGGGACAGCATTAACTCTGGGGCCAACGTCCTGACTTTC. It translates to CASPTIPRDSINSGANVLTF.

This clone has only one observation. V gene TRBV10-3 combines with J gene TRBJ2-7, with a possible D match to TRBD1 (6 bases). Per germline, CDR1 ENHRY and CDR2 SYGVKD. CDR3 length: 13 amino acids. Trimming pared 6 bases from V and 0 bases from J, leaving 9 bases between. The chain's CDR3 is CAISRQDSYEQYF. CDR3 nucleotides: TGTGCCATCAGCAGACAGGACTCCTACGAGCAGTACTTC.

The DNA of the CDR3 is TGTGCCAGCAGCTTCTCTTTGGGCTCGACCTACGAGCAGTACTTC. Amino acid sequence: CASSFSLGSTYEQYF. V and J are TRBV11-2 and TRBJ2-7; D unclear. Trimming removed 3 bases at V and 2 bases at J, with 14 bases between. Germline V gene sequence: CDR1 SGHAT, CDR2 FQNNGV. This CDR3 has 15 amino acids.

The chain recombines TRBV6-5 with TRBJ2-5; TRBD2 matches at 7 bases. CDR1 is MNHEY, CDR2 SVGAGI, per germline. Unmatched junction bases numbered 8, after V lost 0 bases and J lost 7 bases. The CDR3 loop spans 15 amino acids. Here the CDR3 reads CASSYSTSPVWTQYF. CDR3 DNA: TGTGCCAGCAGTTACTCGACTAGCCCTGTGTGGACCCAGTACTTC.

The V gene is TRBV19, the J gene TRBJ2-2; D might be TRBD2 (5 bases). V lost 3 bases, J lost 5 bases, and 10 bases lay in between. Germline V gene data show CDR1 as LNHDA and CDR2 as SQIVND (reference sequence). This CDR3 has 14 amino acids. The CDR3 region has the DNA TGTGCCAGTAGTATTTATCGGGGAACCGGGGAGCTGTTTTTT. Protein product: CASSIYRGTGELFF. Full variable domain (rest looked up from reference TRBV19 and TRBJ2-2): DGGITQSPKYLFRKEGQNVTLSCEQNLNHDAMYWYRQDPGQGLRLIYYSQIVNDFQKGDIAEGYSVSREKKESFPLTVTSAQKNPTAFYLCASSIYRGTGELFFGEGSRLTVL.

This rearrangement joins TRBV2 to TRBJ2-1, with a weak D call TRBD2 (6 bases). V lost 8 bases to trimming and J lost 13 bases, with 18 bases between them. The CDR3 covers 12 residues. In germline, CDR1 is SNHLY, CDR2 FYNNEI. CDR3 residues: CASGGRGRGQFF. CDR3 DNA: TGTGCCAGCGGGGGGAGAGGAAGGGGACAGTTCTTC.

The V call is TRBV11-2, the J call TRBJ2-7; the match to TRBD1 covers 9 bases. The germline CDR1 and CDR2 sequences are SGHAT and FQNNGV. The CDR3 is 16 amino acids. The trim removed 1 base at V and 3 bases at J, leaving 7 bases unmatched. The CDR3 region is CASSLAGTGNGYEQYF. The CDR3 bases are TGTGCCAGCAGCTTAGCCGGGACAGGGAATGGCTACGAGCAGTACTTC.